A single sample is the source of the 11 T cell receptor beta chains below, sequenced in a study of T cell responses to AZD1222 COVID-19 vaccine. This table comes from immunoSEQ multiplex PCR, and its TCRdb copy is limited to in-frame clones, with some not included. This table has tens of thousands of clones, around nine tenths appearing once. Sequenced material: peripheral blood, taken on day 0 of AZD1222 vaccination. The receptor set was obtained from an adult in good health.

This chain uses TRBV19 with TRBJ2-7; D remains unclear. Looked up from germline, CDR1 is LNHDA and CDR2 is SQIVND (reference sequence). CDR3 length equals 13 residues. Trimming took off 4 bases at V and 2 bases at J, with 9 bases between the two ends. Here the CDR3 reads CASSTHTAYEQYF. CDR3 in DNA: TGTGCCAGTAGTACGCACACCGCCTACGAGCAGTACTTC.

This clone was counted once. The chain is built from TRBV7-3 and TRBJ1-1; D is ambiguous. V gave up 2 bases and J gave up 2 bases, with 6 bases separating them. The CDR3 consists of 13 residues. Per germline, CDR1 SGHTA and CDR2 FQGTGA. The CDR3 DNA reads TGTGCCAGCAGCTTACAGCCCAACACTGAAGCTTTCTTT. This sequence encodes CASSLQPNTEAFF.

V and J are TRBV28 and TRBJ1-5; D not certain. The CDR3 loop spans 11 amino acids. Germline lookup yields CDR1 MDHEN and CDR2 SYDVKM. The ends were cut back, 10 bases at V and 0 bases at J, with 4 bases in the middle. CDR3 protein: CATYSNQPQHF. The DNA of the CDR3 is TGTGCCACCTATAGCAATCAGCCCCAGCATTTT.

The chain couples TRBV27 to TRBJ2-7; 11 bases map to TRBD1. The CDR3 runs 15 residues. CDR1 MNHEY and CDR2 SMNVEV come from the germline V gene (reference sequence). V lost 9 bases to trimming and J lost 9 bases; unmatched junction nucleotides: 16. As DNA, the CDR3 is TGTGCCAGTCGGAAGGGGGGGACAGGGGGAGTTGGGCAGTACTTC. It encodes CASRKGGTGGVGQYF.

The chain couples TRBV30 to TRBJ1-1, with TRBD1 matching 7 bases. The V and J ends lost 4 bases and 1 base, in that order; junction bases with no gene match: 12. Per the germline V gene, CDR1 is GTSNPN and CDR2 is SVGIG (reference sequence). CDR3 length: 16 amino acids. The DNA of the CDR3 is TGTGCCTGGAATTCAAAACTGACAGGGAGGAACACTGAAGCTTTCTTT. Its translation: CAWNSKLTGRNTEAFF. The complete variable domain, with remaining parts taken from reference TRBV30 and TRBJ1-1, reads SQTIHQWPATLVQPVGSPLSLECTVEGTSNPNLYWYRQAAGRGLQLLFYSVGIGQISSEVPQNLSASRPQDRQFILSSKKLLLSDSGFYLCAWNSKLTGRNTEAFFGQGTRLTVV.

Regarding this clone: Other DNA sequences of this sample code for an identical CDR3. The chain couples TRBV6-5 to TRBJ1-1, with 9 bases matching TRBD1. V trimming: 4 bases; J trimming: 4 bases; junction bases outside the gene matches: 4. CDR1 is MNHEY, CDR2 SVGAGI, per germline. This CDR3 contains 14 residues. The CDR3 bases are TGTGCCAGCAGTTCCCGGACAGGGGTCACTGAAGCTTTCTTT. This encodes CASSSRTGVTEAFF.

The chain combines TRBV11-3 with TRBJ2-2, with D possibly being TRBD2 (6 bases). Trimming stripped 2 bases from V and 7 bases from J, with 17 bases between. Germline CDR1 reads SGHNT; CDR2 reads YENEEA. This CDR3 spans 16 amino acids. CDR3 region: CASSLRVADLGGELFF. CDR3 bases: TGTGCCAGCAGCTTAAGGGTAGCGGACCTGGGCGGGGAGCTGTTTTTT.

The V gene is TRBV3-1 (or the pseudogene TRBV3-2), the J gene TRBJ1-5, with 7 nucleotides matching TRBD1. Germline V gene sequence: CDR1 LGHDT, CDR2 YNNKEL (reference sequence). Trimming removed 1 base from V and 9 bases from J; junction bases left unmatched: 6. The length of the CDR3 is 14 residues. CDR3: CASSQGQGKMPQHF. CDR3 sequence (DNA): TGTGCCAGCAGCCAAGGACAGGGAAAAATGCCCCAGCATTTT.

The J gene is TRBJ2-7, the V gene TRBV6-1; TRBD2 might be the D (5 bases). There are 14 residues in the CDR3. Germline V CDR1 and CDR2: MNHNS, SASEGT. V shed 2 bases and J shed 1 base, with 9 bases lying between them. In DNA form, the CDR3 reads TGTGCCAGCAGTGAATACGGGAAATCCTACGAGCAGTACTTC. The encoded protein is CASSEYGKSYEQYF.

The rearrangement joins TRBV18 to TRBJ2-1; no reliable D call. CDR1 and CDR2 (germline): KGHSH, LQKENI. There are 13 residues in the CDR3. V was shortened by 0 bases and J by 2 bases, with 2 bases between the two germline ends. Here the CDR3 reads CASSPPAYNEQFF. For the CDR3, the DNA is TGTGCCAGCTCACCACCGGCCTACAATGAGCAGTTCTTC.

V usage is TRBV6-5 and J usage is TRBJ2-7; 7 positions match TRBD2. V was clipped by 8 bases and J by 5 bases; unmatched bases: 12. Germline CDR1 is MNHEY and CDR2 is SVGAGI. The CDR3 loop spans 14 amino acids. CDR3 amino acids: CASGPGGSGDEQYF. As DNA, the CDR3 is TGTGCCAGCGGACCGGGAGGTTCTGGGGACGAGCAGTACTTC.